This T cell receptor beta chain derives from a study of blood T cell repertoires in COVID-19. Study summary: Samples came from the United States, Italy and Spain, spanning acute and convalescent COVID-19. From T cells, B-cell-depleted T cells, or PBMCs came the material, which was cDNA or gDNA.

Method: immunoSEQ multiplex PCR; TCRdb's copy keeps in-frame clones and lacks some. The data contain about 350,000 clones, less than 90% of them singletons. The TCR comes from a woman in her sixties or seventies with COVID-19, enrolled during active disease. The sample was peripheral blood.

The CDR3 sequence is CASSPPGGLAGFQETQYF. Written as DNA, the CDR3 is TGTGCCAGCTCACCACCCGGCGGGCTAGCGGGGTTCCAAGAGACCCAGTACTTC. The chain links TRBV18 to TRBJ2-5; 9 bases line up with TRBD2. The CDR3 consists of 18 residues. Germline CDR1 reads KGHSH; CDR2 reads LQKENI. V dropped 0 bases and J dropped 1; count of bases not matched to a gene: 9.